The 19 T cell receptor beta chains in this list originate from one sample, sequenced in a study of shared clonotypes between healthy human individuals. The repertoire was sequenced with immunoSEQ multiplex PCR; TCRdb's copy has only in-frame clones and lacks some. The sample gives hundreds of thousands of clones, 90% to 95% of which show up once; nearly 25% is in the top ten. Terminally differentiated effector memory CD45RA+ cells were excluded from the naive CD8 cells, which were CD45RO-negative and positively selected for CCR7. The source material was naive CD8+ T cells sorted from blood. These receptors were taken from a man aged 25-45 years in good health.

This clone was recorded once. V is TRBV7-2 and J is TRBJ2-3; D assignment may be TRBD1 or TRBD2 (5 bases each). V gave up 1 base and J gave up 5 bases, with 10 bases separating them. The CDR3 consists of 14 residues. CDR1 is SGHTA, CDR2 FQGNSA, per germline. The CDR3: CASSLGGQGDTQYF. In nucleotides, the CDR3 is TGTGCCAGCAGCTTAGGAGGGCAGGGAGATACGCAGTATTTT. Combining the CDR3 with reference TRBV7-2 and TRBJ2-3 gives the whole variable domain GAGVSQSPSNKVTEKGKDVELRCDPISGHTALYWYRQSLGQGLEFLIYFQGNSAPDKSGLPSDRFSAERTGGSVSTLTIQRTQQEDSAVYLCASSLGGQGDTQYFGPGTRLTVL.

CDR3 sequence reads: CASSLLDRKGELFF. The CDR3 DNA is TGTGCCAGCTCACTCTTGGACAGAAAGGGGGAGCTGTTTTTT. The chain couples TRBV18 to TRBJ2-2, with D tentatively TRBD1 (6 bases). Trimming stripped 4 bases from V and 8 bases from J, with 14 bases between. The germline V gene encodes CDR1 KGHSH and CDR2 LQKENI. CDR3 size: 14 residues.

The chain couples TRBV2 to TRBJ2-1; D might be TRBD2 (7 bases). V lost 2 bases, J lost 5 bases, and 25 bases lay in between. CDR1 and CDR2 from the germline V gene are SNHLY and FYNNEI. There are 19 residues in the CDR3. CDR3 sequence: CASSEWSGGLGTWDNEQFF. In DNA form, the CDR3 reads TGTGCCAGCAGTGAATGGTCGGGGGGCCTGGGGACTTGGGACAATGAGCAGTTCTTC. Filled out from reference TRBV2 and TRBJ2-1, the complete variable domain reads EPEVTQTPSHQVTQMGQEVILRCVPISNHLYFYWYRQILGQKVEFLVSFYNNEISEKSEIFDDQFSVERPDGSNFTLKIRSTKLEDSAMYFCASSEWSGGLGTWDNEQFFGPGTRLTVL.

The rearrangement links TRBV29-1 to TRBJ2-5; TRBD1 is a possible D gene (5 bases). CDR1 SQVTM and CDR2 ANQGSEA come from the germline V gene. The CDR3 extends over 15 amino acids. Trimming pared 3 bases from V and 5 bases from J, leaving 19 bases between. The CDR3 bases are TGCAGCGTTGAGACCTCAGGGATCCCCGGGGAGACCCAGTACTTC. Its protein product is CSVETSGIPGETQYF.

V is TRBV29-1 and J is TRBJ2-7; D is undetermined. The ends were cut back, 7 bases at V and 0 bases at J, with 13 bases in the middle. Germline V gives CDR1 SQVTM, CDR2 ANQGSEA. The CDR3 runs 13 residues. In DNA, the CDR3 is TGCAGCGGGGTGGGGTGGGGCTCCTACGAGCAGTACTTC. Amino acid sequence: CSGVGWGSYEQYF.

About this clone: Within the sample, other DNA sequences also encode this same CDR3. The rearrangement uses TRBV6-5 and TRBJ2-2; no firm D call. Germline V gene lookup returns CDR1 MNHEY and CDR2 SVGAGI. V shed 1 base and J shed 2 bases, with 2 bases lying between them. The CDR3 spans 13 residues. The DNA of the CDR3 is TGTGCCAGCAGTTACTATAACACCGGGGAGCTGTTTTTT. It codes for CASSYYNTGELFF.

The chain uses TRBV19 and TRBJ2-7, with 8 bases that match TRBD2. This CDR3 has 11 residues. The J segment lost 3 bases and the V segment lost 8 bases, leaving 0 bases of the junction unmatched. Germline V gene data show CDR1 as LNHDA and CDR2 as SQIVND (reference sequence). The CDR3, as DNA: TGTGCCAGTGGGACTAGCTACGAGCAGTACTTC. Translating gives CASGTSYEQYF. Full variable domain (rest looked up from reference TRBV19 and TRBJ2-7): DGGITQSPKYLFRKEGQNVTLSCEQNLNHDAMYWYRQDPGQGLRLIYYSQIVNDFQKGDIAEGYSVSREKKESFPLTVTSAQKNPTAFYLCASGTSYEQYFGPGTRLTVT.

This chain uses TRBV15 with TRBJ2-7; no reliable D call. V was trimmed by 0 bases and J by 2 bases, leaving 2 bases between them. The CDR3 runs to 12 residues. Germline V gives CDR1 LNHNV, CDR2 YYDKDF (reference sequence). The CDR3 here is CATSREPYEQYF. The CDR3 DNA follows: TGTGCCACCAGCAGAGAACCCTACGAGCAGTACTTC.

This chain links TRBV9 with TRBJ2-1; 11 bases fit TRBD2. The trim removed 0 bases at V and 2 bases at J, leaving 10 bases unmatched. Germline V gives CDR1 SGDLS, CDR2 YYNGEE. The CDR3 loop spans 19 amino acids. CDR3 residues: CASSVGAPGTSGPYNEQFF. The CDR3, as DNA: TGTGCCAGCAGCGTAGGAGCCCCCGGGACTAGCGGCCCCTACAATGAGCAGTTCTTC.

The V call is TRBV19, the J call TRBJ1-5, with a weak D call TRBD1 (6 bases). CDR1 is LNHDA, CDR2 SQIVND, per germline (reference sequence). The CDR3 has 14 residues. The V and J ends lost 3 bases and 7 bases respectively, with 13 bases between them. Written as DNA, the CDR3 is TGTGCCAGTAGTATTGGGGGGCGGTTCCAGCCCCAGCATTTT. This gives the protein CASSIGGRFQPQHF. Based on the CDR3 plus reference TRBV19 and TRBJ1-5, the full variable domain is DGGITQSPKYLFRKEGQNVTLSCEQNLNHDAMYWYRQDPGQGLRLIYYSQIVNDFQKGDIAEGYSVSREKKESFPLTVTSAQKNPTAFYLCASSIGGRFQPQHFGDGTRLSIL.

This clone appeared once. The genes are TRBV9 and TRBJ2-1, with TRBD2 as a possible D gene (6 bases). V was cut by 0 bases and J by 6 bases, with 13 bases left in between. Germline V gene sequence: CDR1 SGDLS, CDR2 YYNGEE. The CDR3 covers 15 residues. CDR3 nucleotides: TGTGCCAGCAGCGTAGGACTAGAAAACACCAATGAGCAGTTCTTC. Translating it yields CASSVGLENTNEQFF.

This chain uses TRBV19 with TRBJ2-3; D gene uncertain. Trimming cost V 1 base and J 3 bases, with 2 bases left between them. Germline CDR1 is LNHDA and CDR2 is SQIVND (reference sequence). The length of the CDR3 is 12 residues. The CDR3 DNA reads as TGTGCCAGTAGTATAGGGACAGATACGCAGTATTTT. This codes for CASSIGTDTQYF.

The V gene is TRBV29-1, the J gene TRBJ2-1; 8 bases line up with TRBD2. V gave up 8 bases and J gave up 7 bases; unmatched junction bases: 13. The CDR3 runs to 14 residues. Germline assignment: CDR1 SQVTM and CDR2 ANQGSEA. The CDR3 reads CSILAEGLVNEQFF. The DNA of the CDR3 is TGCAGCATACTAGCGGAGGGCTTGGTGAATGAGCAGTTCTTC.

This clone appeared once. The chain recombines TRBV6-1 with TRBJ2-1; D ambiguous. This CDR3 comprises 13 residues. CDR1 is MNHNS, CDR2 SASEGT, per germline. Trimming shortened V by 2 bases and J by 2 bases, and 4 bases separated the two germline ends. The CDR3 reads CASSELTYNEQFF. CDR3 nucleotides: TGTGCCAGCAGTGAATTGACCTACAATGAGCAGTTCTTC.

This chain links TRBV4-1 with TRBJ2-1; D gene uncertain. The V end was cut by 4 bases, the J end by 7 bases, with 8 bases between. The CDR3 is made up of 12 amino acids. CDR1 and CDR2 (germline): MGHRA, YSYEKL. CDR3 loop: CASSLPANEQFF. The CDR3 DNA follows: TGCGCCAGCAGCCTCCCGGCTAATGAGCAGTTCTTC.

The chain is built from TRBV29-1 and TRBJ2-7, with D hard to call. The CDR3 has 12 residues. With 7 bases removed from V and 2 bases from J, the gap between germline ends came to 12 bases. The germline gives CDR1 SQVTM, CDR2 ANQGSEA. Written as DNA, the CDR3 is TGCAGCGCCTCCGGGCTAGCCTACGAGCAGTACTTC. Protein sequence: CSASGLAYEQYF.

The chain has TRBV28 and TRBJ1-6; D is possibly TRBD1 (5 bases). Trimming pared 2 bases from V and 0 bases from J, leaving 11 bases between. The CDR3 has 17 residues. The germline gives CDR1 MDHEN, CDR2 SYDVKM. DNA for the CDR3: TGTGCCAGCAGTTTAGCCGGGGGGAGCTCCTATAATTCACCCCTCCACTTT. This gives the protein CASSLAGGSSYNSPLHF. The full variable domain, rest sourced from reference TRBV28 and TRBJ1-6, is DVKVTQSSRYLVKRTGEKVFLECVQDMDHENMFWYRQDPGLGLRLIYFSYDVKMKEKGDIPEGYSVSREKKERFSLILESASTNQTSMYLCASSLAGGSSYNSPLHFGNGTRLTVT.

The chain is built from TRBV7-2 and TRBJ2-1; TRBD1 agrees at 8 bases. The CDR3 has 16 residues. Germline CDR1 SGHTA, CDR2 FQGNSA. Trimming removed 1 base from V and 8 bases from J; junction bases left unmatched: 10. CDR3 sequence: CASSLERGTGGYEQFF. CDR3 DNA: TGTGCCAGCAGCTTAGAGAGGGGGACAGGAGGGTATGAGCAGTTCTTC.

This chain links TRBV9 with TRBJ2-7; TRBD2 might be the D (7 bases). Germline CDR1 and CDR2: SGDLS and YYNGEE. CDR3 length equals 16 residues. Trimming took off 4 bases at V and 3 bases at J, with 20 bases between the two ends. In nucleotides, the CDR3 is TGTGCCAGCAGCCCTGGGGGGGCGGAGACTGGCTACGAGCAGTACTTC. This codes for CASSPGGAETGYEQYF.